A selection of T cell receptor beta chains follows, all from one sample in a study of a mutant IDH1 vaccine in newly diagnosed glioma. Some clones are missing from TCRdb's copy, which holds only in-frame ones; the method was immunoSEQ multiplex PCR. The sample contains about 28,000 clones, 87% of which appear only once. Their antigens remain unidentified. The sequences come from peripheral blood mononuclear cells (PBMCs), collected from a glioma patient whose treatment included an IDH1 peptide vaccine. The receptors come from a woman in her thirties or forties with glioma. Some clones in this sample may be carry-over from other donors' samples. CDR3s include the opening cysteine and the closing phenylalanine or tryptophan. The D gene is left open where the match is weak. Some rows mark clone size as missing; the rest say once, few, many or name a class of expanded clone.

d_call	v_call	clone_size	j_call	cdr3_aa	cdr3_nt
-	TRBV25-1	-	TRBJ2-5	CASTPGRTQETQYF	TGTGCCAGCACTCCAGGCAGGACCCAAGAGACCCAGTACTTC
TRBD1	TRBV5-1	-	TRBJ1-3	CASSRDRSGNTIYF	TGCGCCAGCAGCCGGGACAGGTCTGGAAACACCATATATTTT
TRBD2	TRBV27	once	TRBJ2-2	CASSRGGTRELFF	TGTGCCAGCAGTCGGGGGGGGACGCGAGAGCTGTTTTTT
TRBD1	TRBV19	-	TRBJ1-5	CASSTGTGGGNNQPQHF	TGTGCCAGTAGTACCGGGACAGGGGGCGGGAACAATCAGCCCCAGCATTTT
TRBD1	TRBV6-1	-	TRBJ1-1	CASSGGTGGTEAFF	TGTGCCAGCAGTGGAGGGACAGGGGGGACTGAAGCTTTCTTT
-	TRBV6-4	-	TRBJ2-3	CASSDEGADTQYF	TGTGCCAGCAGTGACGAGGGGGCAGATACGCAGTATTTT
TRBD2	TRBV5-1	-	TRBJ2-7	CASSLLAGATYEQYF	TGCGCCAGCAGCTTGTTAGCGGGAGCCACCTACGAGCAGTACTTC
TRBD1	TRBV27	-	TRBJ1-5	CASSPDRDRNQPQHF	TGTGCCAGCAGCCCCGACAGGGATCGCAATCAGCCCCAGCATTTT
TRBD2	TRBV5-1	-	TRBJ2-7	CASSPHLAGEGGQYF	TGCGCCAGCAGCCCCCATCTAGCGGGAGAAGGGGGGCAGTACTTC
-	TRBV2	once	TRBJ1-3	CASSIELTGNTIYF	TGTGCCAGCAGTATCGAGTTGACTGGAAACACCATATATTTT
TRBD1	TRBV19	-	TRBJ1-5	CASSRGTVGQPQHF	TGTGCCAGTAGTAGAGGGACAGTGGGTCAGCCCCAGCATTTT
-	TRBV20-1	-	TRBJ2-5	CSARFGETQYF	TGCAGTGCGCGGTTCGGTGAGACCCAGTACTTC
-	TRBV15	-	TRBJ1-1	CATSWGGIEAFF	TGTGCCACCTCTTGGGGGGGGATTGAAGCTTTCTTT
TRBD2	TRBV6-4	-	TRBJ2-3	CASSDASGGLDTQYF	TGTGCCAGCAGTGACGCTAGCGGGGGGCTGGATACGCAGTATTTT
-	TRBV2	few	TRBJ1-5	CASSVERGNQPQHF	TGTGCCAGCAGTGTAGAGAGGGGCAATCAGCCCCAGCATTTT
-	TRBV28	-	TRBJ1-5	CASSSGNQPQHF	TGTGCCAGCAGTTCGGGGAATCAGCCCCAGCATTTT
-	TRBV18	-	TRBJ1-1	CASSPTGGASEAFF	TGTGCCAGCTCGCCAACTGGGGGCGCTTCTGAAGCTTTCTTT
-	TRBV9	-	TRBJ2-2	CASSVGIVGTGELFF	TGTGCCAGCAGCGTAGGAATTGTAGGCACCGGGGAGCTGTTTTTT
-	TRBV11-2	-	TRBJ2-5	CASSLDPGGETQYF	TGTGCCAGCAGCTTAGATCCAGGCGGAGAGACCCAGTACTTC
TRBD1	TRBV18	-	TRBJ1-1	CASSPIRQGGMNTEAFF	TGTGCCAGCTCACCAATTCGACAGGGGGGCATGAACACTGAAGCTTTCTTT
-	TRBV6-1	-	TRBJ1-1	CASSETPRVWNTEAFF	TGTGCCAGCAGTGAAACTCCCAGGGTCTGGAACACTGAAGCTTTCTTT
-	TRBV4-2	-	TRBJ2-1	CASSQIVGSPNEQFF	TGTGCCAGCAGCCAAATTGTCGGGTCTCCCAATGAGCAGTTCTTC
-	TRBV7-2	-	TRBJ1-1	CASSYSDGEAFF	TGTGCCAGCAGCTATTCTGACGGTGAAGCTTTCTTT
-	TRBV5-6	-	TRBJ1-4	CASQDSNEKLFF	TGTGCCAGTCAGGACTCTAATGAAAAACTGTTTTTT
TRBD1	TRBV14	-	TRBJ1-2	CASSPDRLGGYTF	TGTGCCAGCAGCCCGGACAGGCTCGGGGGCTACACCTTC
TRBD2	TRBV6-6	-	TRBJ2-5	CASRVGTRGVGTQYF	TGTGCCAGCAGAGTTGGGACTAGGGGAGTCGGGACCCAGTACTTC
-	TRBV7-2	-	TRBJ2-7	CASSLSLYASYEQYF	TGTGCCAGCAGCTTATCCCTGTACGCCTCCTACGAGCAGTACTTC
-	TRBV10-3	-	TRBJ2-2	CAISEYALGGELFF	TGTGCCATCAGTGAGTATGCCCTCGGCGGGGAGCTGTTTTTT
-	TRBV29-1	-	TRBJ2-7	CSVLGRFTYEQYF	TGCAGCGTTTTGGGCAGGTTCACCTACGAGCAGTACTTC
-	TRBV5-1	-	TRBJ2-2	CASSLRPSTGELFF	TGCGCCAGCAGCTTGCGGCCCTCCACCGGGGAGCTGTTTTTT
-	TRBV27	-	TRBJ2-5	CASSLSFTALQETQYF	TGTGCCAGCAGTTTATCCTTCACCGCCCTACAAGAGACCCAGTACTTC
TRBD2	TRBV9	-	TRBJ2-5	CASSVGGVPQETQYF	TGTGCCAGCAGCGTCGGGGGGGTACCGCAAGAGACCCAGTACTTC
TRBD1	TRBV6-5	-	TRBJ2-1	CASSRDRSNEQFF	TGTGCCAGCAGTCGGGACAGGTCGAATGAGCAGTTCTTC
TRBD2	TRBV7-6	-	TRBJ2-3	CASSLVFASAGSTDTQYF	TGTGCCAGCAGCTTAGTTTTCGCGTCAGCGGGGAGCACAGATACGCAGTATTTT
-	TRBV7-2	once	TRBJ2-3	CASSPYPRGTDTQYF	TGTGCCAGCAGCCCTTACCCGAGGGGCACAGATACGCAGTATTTT
-	TRBV6-1	-	TRBJ1-2	CASSEGLAENYNNYGYTF	TGTGCCAGCAGTGAAGGGTTGGCCGAGAATTATAATAACTATGGCTACACCTTC
TRBD1	TRBV6-1	-	TRBJ2-1	CASSIRDRERNEQFF	TGTGCCAGCAGCATCAGGGACAGGGAACGCAATGAGCAGTTCTTC
-	TRBV9	-	TRBJ1-3	CASSGGQTNTIYF	TGTGCCAGCAGCGGCGGGCAGACGAACACCATATATTTT
-	TRBV4-2	-	TRBJ2-3	CASSQVGKTHTDTQYF	TGTGCCAGCAGCCAAGTGGGAAAGACCCACACAGATACGCAGTATTTT
TRBD1	TRBV25-1	-	TRBJ1-3	CASRDLTGSNTIYF	TGTGCCAGCAGAGATTTGACAGGGTCAAACACCATATATTTT
TRBD2	TRBV7-9	-	TRBJ2-2	CASSVAGPMGGELFF	TGTGCCAGCAGCGTAGCGGGGCCGATGGGCGGGGAGCTGTTTTTT
-	TRBV5-5	-	TRBJ2-1	CASSYGTIEQFF	TGTGCCAGCAGCTACGGGACGATTGAGCAGTTCTTC
TRBD1	TRBV7-9	-	TRBJ2-7	CASSDVTGTGGDEQYF	TGTGCCAGCAGCGATGTGACCGGGACAGGGGGCGACGAGCAGTACTTC
TRBD2	TRBV25-1	-	TRBJ2-3	CASSASSGAGPEDTQYF	TGTGCCAGCAGCGCATCATCCGGAGCGGGGCCCGAGGATACGCAGTATTTT
TRBD2	TRBV7-9	-	TRBJ2-2	CASSRGLAGGDGELFF	TGTGCCAGCAGCCGCGGACTAGCGGGAGGGGACGGGGAGCTGTTTTTT
-	TRBV4-1	-	TRBJ1-1	CASSPGRTEAFF	TGCGCCAGCAGCCCCGGGAGGACTGAAGCTTTCTTT